The 13 T cell receptor beta chains presented below share a single source sample, sequenced in a study of blood T cell repertoires in COVID-19. Produced via immunoSEQ multiplex PCR; TCRdb's table is partial and in-frame only. The profile shows around 280,000 clones, 70% to 90% of them singletons. Sequenced sample: PBMCs or T cells enriched from blood (not recorded which). The receptors here all came from a middle-aged woman who had recovered from COVID-19.

The chain has TRBV19 and TRBJ1-5; D is uncertain. The CDR3 runs 13 residues. The germline gives CDR1 LNHDA, CDR2 SQIVND (reference sequence). V was shortened by 5 bases and J by 6 bases, with 11 bases between the two germline ends. This chain's CDR3 is CASSRVGSQPQHF. In nucleotides, the CDR3 is TGTGCCAGTAGTCGGGTGGGGAGTCAGCCCCAGCATTTT.

V is TRBV25-1 and J is TRBJ2-7; 7 bases match TRBD1. Per germline, CDR1 MGHDK and CDR2 SYGVNS. The CDR3 extends over 16 amino acids. V trimming: 3 bases; J trimming: 1 base; junction bases outside the gene matches: 9. The CDR3 nucleotides read TGTGCCAGCAGTGATTCAGAGCCCAGGGGGTCCTACGAGCAGTACTTC. It encodes CASSDSEPRGSYEQYF.

The chain recombines TRBV6-6 with TRBJ1-3; maybe TRBD1 (6 bases). Germline V CDR1 and CDR2: MNHNY, SVGAGI (reference sequence). Trimming left V 6 bases short and J 2 bases short, with 14 bases between. This CDR3 region has 15 residues. CDR3: CASSYRQGTGNTIYF. The CDR3 region has the DNA TGTGCCAGCAGCTACCGCCAGGGGACTGGAAACACCATATATTTT.

The CDR3 DNA is TGCAGTGCTAGTATGGTGCGGGGCTCCTACAATGAGCAGTTCTTC. The encoded protein is CSASMVRGSYNEQFF. The chain recombines TRBV20-1 with TRBJ2-1; D is possibly TRBD2 (6 bases). V was pared by 3 bases and J by 0 bases, with 12 bases between. Germline V gene lookup returns CDR1 DFQATT and CDR2 SNEGSKA (reference sequence). The CDR3 is 15 amino acids.

The gene calls are TRBV29-1 and TRBJ2-5, with D possibly being TRBD2 (5 bases). CDR3 size: 13 residues. V shed 4 bases and J shed 7 bases, with 16 bases lying between them. CDR1 is SQVTM, CDR2 ANQGSEA, per germline. The CDR3 sequence: CSVGTSGIGTQYF. The CDR3 nucleotides read TGCAGCGTTGGCACCTCGGGAATTGGGACCCAGTACTTC.

In its sample, this clone was seen a few times. The V gene is TRBV2, the J gene TRBJ1-2, with 9 bases aligning to TRBD1. Trimming took 9 bases from V and 1 from J; bases not matched to a gene: 3. Germline V lookup: CDR1 SNHLY, CDR2 FYNNEI. This CDR3 has 13 amino acids. CDR3 coding DNA: TGTGCCAGACAGGGGGCACGTAACTATGGCTACACCTTC. Amino acid sequence: CARQGARNYGYTF.

The chain is built from TRBV10-3 and TRBJ2-1, with 9 bases aligning to TRBD2. This CDR3 is 14 amino acids long. Germline V CDR1 and CDR2: ENHRY, SYGVKD. Trimming removed 4 bases from V and 8 bases from J; junction bases left unmatched: 6. CDR3 nucleotide sequence: TGTGCCATCAGTGGGCGGGAGGGTGGCGATGAGCAGTTCTTC. Amino acid sequence: CAISGREGGDEQFF.

The J gene is TRBJ1-4, the V gene TRBV5-1; D gene unclear. The CDR3 spans 16 residues. In germline, CDR1 is SGHRS, CDR2 YFSETQ. Trimming left V 3 bases short and J 8 bases short, with 20 bases between. For the CDR3, the DNA is TGCGCCAGCAGCTGGGGAGGGAGGGAACTGACCGAAAAACTGTTTTTT. This sequence encodes CASSWGGRELTEKLFF.

J is TRBJ2-1 and V is TRBV6-2 or TRBV6-3, with 12 nucleotides matching TRBD2. CDR3 length: 14 residues. Losses at the gene ends were 5 bases for V and 5 bases for J; bases not matched to a gene: 1. Per the germline V gene, CDR1 is MNHEY and CDR2 is SVGEGT. CDR3 DNA sequence: TGTGCCAGCAGTCTAGCGGGAGGGGACAATGAGCAGTTCTTC. Its translation is CASSLAGGDNEQFF.

This clone has just one count. This chain uses TRBV5-1 with TRBJ2-2; 9 bases fit TRBD1. This CDR3 contains 15 residues. Losses at the gene ends were 5 bases for V and 3 bases for J; bases not matched to a gene: 5. CDR1 and CDR2 (germline): SGHRS, YFSETQ. The CDR3 DNA sequence: TGCGCCAGCAGTAGGAGGACAGGGGACACCGGGGAGCTGTTTTTT. Translated: CASSRRTGDTGELFF. Combining the CDR3 with reference TRBV5-1 and TRBJ2-2 gives the whole variable domain KAGVTQTPRYLIKTRGQQVTLSCSPISGHRSVSWYQQTPGQGLQFLFEYFSETQRNKGNFPGRFSGRQFSNSRSEMNVSTLELGDSALYLCASSRRTGDTGELFFGEGSRLTVL.

This chain connects TRBV3-1 (or the pseudogene TRBV3-2) to TRBJ2-1; D might be TRBD2 (5 bases). This CDR3 is built from 16 residues. V lost 1 base and J lost 6, with 16 bases in between. Germline V gene data show CDR1 as LGHDT and CDR2 as YNNKEL (reference sequence). The CDR3 protein is CASSQAGSGRINEQFF. The CDR3 bases are TGTGCCAGCAGCCAAGCGGGAAGTGGTAGGATCAATGAGCAGTTCTTC.

This clone was counted ten times or more. The V gene is TRBV28, the J gene TRBJ2-7; D is perhaps TRBD2 (6 bases). Germline V gene data show CDR1 as MDHEN and CDR2 as SYDVKM. V lost 4 bases, J lost 2 bases, and 9 bases lay in between. CDR3 length: 13 residues. The CDR3 spells CASSSPGAYEQYF. For the CDR3, the DNA is TGTGCCAGCAGTTCCCCGGGGGCCTACGAGCAGTACTTC.

The chain combines TRBV15 with TRBJ2-5; TRBD1 agrees at 7 bases. V shed 1 base, J shed 4 bases, and the junction held 12 bases outside the gene matches. From germline, CDR1 is LNHNV and CDR2 YYDKDF (reference sequence). This CDR3 has 17 amino acids. CDR3 residues: CATSRVGETGRGETQYF. For the CDR3, the DNA is TGTGCCACCAGCAGAGTGGGGGAGACAGGGAGAGGAGAGACCCAGTACTTC.